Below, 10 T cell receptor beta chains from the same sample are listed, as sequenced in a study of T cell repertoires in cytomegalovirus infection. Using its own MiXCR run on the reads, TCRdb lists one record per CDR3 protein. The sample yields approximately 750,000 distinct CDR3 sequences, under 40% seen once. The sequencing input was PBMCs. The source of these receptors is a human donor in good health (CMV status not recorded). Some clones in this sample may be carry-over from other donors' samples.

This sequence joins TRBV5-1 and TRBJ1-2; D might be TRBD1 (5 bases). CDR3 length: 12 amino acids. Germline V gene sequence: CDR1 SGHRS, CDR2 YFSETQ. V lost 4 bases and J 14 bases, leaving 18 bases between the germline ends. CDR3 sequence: CASSRDGGTGTF. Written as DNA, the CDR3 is TGCGCCAGCAGCCGGGACGGTGGAACTGGGACCTTC.

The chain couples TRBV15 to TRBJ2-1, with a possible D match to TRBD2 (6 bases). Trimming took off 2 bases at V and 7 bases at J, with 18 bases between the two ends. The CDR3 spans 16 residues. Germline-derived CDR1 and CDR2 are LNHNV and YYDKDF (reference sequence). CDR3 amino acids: CATSRSPGTGGNEQFF. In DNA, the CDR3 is TGTGCCACCAGCAGATCCCCCGGGACTGGAGGGAATGAGCAGTTCTTC.

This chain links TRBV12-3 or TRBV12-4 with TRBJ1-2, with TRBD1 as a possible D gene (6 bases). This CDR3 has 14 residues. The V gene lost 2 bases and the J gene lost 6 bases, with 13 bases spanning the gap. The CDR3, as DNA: TGTGCCAGCAGTTTATTTGGGGGCGAGGATGGCTACACCTTC. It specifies CASSLFGGEDGYTF.

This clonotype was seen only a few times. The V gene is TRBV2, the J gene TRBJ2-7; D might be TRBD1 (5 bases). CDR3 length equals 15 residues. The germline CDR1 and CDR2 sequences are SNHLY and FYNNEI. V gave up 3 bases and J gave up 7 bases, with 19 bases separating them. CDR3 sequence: CASSESWTRGWEQYF. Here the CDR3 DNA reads TGTGCCAGCAGTGAGTCCTGGACAAGGGGCTGGGAGCAGTACTTC.

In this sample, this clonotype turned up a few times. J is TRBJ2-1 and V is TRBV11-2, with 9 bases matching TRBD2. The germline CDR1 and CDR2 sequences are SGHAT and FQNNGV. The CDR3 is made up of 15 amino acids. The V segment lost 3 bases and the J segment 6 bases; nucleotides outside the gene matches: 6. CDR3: CASSLAAGGLNEQFF. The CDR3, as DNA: TGTGCCAGCAGCTTGGCAGCGGGGGGCCTCAATGAGCAGTTCTTC.

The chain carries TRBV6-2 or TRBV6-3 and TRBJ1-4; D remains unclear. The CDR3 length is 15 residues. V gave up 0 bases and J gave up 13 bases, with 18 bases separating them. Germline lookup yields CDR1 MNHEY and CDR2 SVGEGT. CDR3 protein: CASSYSDLGDSGLFF. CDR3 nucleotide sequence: TGTGCCAGCAGTTACTCGGATTTAGGCGATTCGGGACTGTTTTTT.

The CDR3 loop reads CASGTAGGRYGYTF. CDR3 coding DNA: TGTGCCAGCGGAACGGCAGGGGGCCGTTATGGCTACACCTTC. The rearrangement joins TRBV27 to TRBJ1-2; 8 bases are shared with TRBD1. The germline CDR1 and CDR2 sequences are MNHEY and SMNVEV (reference sequence). The CDR3 is made up of 14 amino acids. V dropped 8 bases and J dropped 5; count of bases not matched to a gene: 10.

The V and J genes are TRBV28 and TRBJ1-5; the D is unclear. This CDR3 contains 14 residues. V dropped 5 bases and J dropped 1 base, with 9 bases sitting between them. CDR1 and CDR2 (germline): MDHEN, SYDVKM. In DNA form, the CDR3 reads TGTGCCAGCAGTCCGTTTAGCAGCAATCAGCCCCAGCATTTT. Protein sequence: CASSPFSSNQPQHF.

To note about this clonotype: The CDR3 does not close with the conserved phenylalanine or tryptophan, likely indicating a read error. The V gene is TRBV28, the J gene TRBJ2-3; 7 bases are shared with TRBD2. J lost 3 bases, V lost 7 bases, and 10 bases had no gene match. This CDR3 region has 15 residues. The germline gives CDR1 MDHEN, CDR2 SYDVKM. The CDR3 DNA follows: TGTGCCAGCACCCAAGGGAGGGAGACGACAGATACGCAGTATTCT. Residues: CASTQGRETTDTQYS.

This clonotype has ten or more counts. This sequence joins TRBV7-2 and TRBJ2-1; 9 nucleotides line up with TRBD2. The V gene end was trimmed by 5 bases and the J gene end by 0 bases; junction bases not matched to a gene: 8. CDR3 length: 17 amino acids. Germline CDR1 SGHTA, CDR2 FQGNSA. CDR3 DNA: TGTGCCAGCAGCCTGTTCGGACTAGCGAACTCCTACAATGAGCAGTTCTTC. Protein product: CASSLFGLANSYNEQFF.